The clone carrying this T cell receptor (beta chain) is a singleton in its sample. Its target is unknown. Naivety among CD8 cells was defined by CD45RO negativity and positive CCR7 selection, thereby excluding terminally differentiated effector memory CD45RA+ cells. The germline V gene encodes CDR1 SGHTA and CDR2 FQGTGA. Trimming removed 2 bases at V and 0 bases at J, with 11 bases between. This CDR3 region has 15 residues. Clones were sequenced by immunoSEQ multiplex PCR, and TCRdb holds only the in-frame ones, with some missing. In the table there are approximately 600,000 clones, 85% to 95% of which are singletons. This entry belongs to a study of shared clonotypes between healthy human individuals. Study results and caveats: Unshared clonotypes carried lower generation probabilities than those common to all four donors.

Sequencing was carried out using naive CD8+ T cells sorted from blood. The chain carries TRBV7-3 and TRBJ2-7; a weak D match, TRBD1 (6 bases). The clonotype was recovered from a woman in her thirties in good health. Here the CDR3 DNA reads TGTGCCAGCAGCTTATTTACAGGGTACTCCTACGAGCAGTACTTC. Protein sequence: CASSLFTGYSYEQYF. The full variable domain, its missing parts supplied by reference TRBV7-3 and TRBJ2-7, is GAGVSQTPSNKVTEKGKYVELRCDPISGHTALYWYRQSLGQGPEFLIYFQGTGAADDSGLPNDRFFAVRPEGSVSTLKIQRTERGDSAVYLCASSLFTGYSYEQYFGPGTRLTVT.